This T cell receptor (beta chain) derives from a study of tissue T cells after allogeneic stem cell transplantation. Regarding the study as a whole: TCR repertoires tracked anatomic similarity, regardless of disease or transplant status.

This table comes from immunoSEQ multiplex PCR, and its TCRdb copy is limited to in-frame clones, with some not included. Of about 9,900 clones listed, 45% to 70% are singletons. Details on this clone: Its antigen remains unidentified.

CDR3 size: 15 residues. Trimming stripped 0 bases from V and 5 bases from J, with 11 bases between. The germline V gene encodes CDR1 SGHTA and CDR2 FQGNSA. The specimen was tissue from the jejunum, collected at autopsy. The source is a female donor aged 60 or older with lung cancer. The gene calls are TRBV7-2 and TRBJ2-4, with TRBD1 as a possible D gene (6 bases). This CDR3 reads CASSLAPHRENIQYF. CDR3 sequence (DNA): TGTGCCAGCAGCTTAGCGCCCCACAGGGAAAACATTCAGTACTTC.